This entry concerns a single T cell receptor beta chain. V lost 3 bases to trimming and J lost 1 base; unmatched junction nucleotides: 14. Germline values: CDR1 LNHDA, CDR2 SQIVND (reference sequence). The CDR3 has 19 residues. Original processing notes: The assay estimated nucleated cells by amplifying reference gene primers. Sequencing used immunoSEQ multiplex PCR; TCRdb keeps in-frame clones, though not all of them. V, J and clone size are taken as reported in that table, and D and trimming were inferred from the DNA itself. The table has more than 60,000 clones, over 75% seen once. This record belongs to a study of blood T cell repertoires in COVID-19. Study overall: Sites across the United States, Italy and Spain contributed samples from acute and convalescent COVID-19. T cells, B-cell-depleted T cells, or PBMCs supplied cDNA or gDNA.

The rearrangement links TRBV19 to TRBJ2-1, with 8 bases identical to TRBD1. The source material was peripheral blood. This clonotype was sampled from a man between 60 and 75 years old with acute or convalescent COVID-19. The CDR3 bases are TGTGCCAGTAGTATGAGGTGGGACAGGAGGGTCGGGTCCTACAATGAGCAGTTCTTC. It translates to CASSMRWDRRVGSYNEQFF.